This TCR beta chain was captured by sequencing in a study of control samples from healthy donors and cancer patients. Trimming took 3 bases from V and 4 from J, leaving 15 bases between them. Per the germline V gene, CDR1 is DFQATT and CDR2 is SNEGSKA (reference sequence). The CDR3 has 15 residues. Method: immunoSEQ multiplex PCR; TCRdb's copy keeps in-frame clones and lacks some. The repertoire consists of some 140,000 clones, with more than 85% occurring once and the leading ten covering about 9%. Specimen: blood. The receptor's source is a woman aged 25 to 39 in good health. The rearrangement uses TRBV20-1 and TRBJ2-2, with D possibly matching TRBD2 (6 bases). The CDR3 here is CSASYGGGVTGELFF. The CDR3 DNA is TGCAGTGCTAGTTACGGGGGAGGAGTCACCGGGGAGCTGTTTTTT.